The 10 T cell receptor beta chains presented below share a single source sample, sequenced in a study of T cells in Graves' hyperthyroidism and ophthalmopathy. The investigators amplified TCR beta CDR3 regions from RNA transcripts. Initially, a first-round RT-PCR of the TCR CDR3 employed the HTBI primer set. TCRdb re-called the multiplex PCR reads with MiXCR, one entry per CDR3 protein. Among about 250,000 distinct CDR3 sequences listed, approximately 23% were seen once. Sequencing used blood. The receptors derive from a woman in her thirties or forties with Graves' ophthalmopathy.

This clonotype has ten or more counts. The chain joins TRBV20-1 to TRBJ2-7; no reliable D call. This CDR3 comprises 14 residues. In germline, CDR1 is DFQATT, CDR2 SNEGSKA (reference sequence). The germline V and J ends were trimmed by 7 bases and 3 bases, with 19 bases remaining between them. CDR3 protein: CSVLRPLNSYEQYF. The DNA of the CDR3 is TGCAGTGTCCTCCGACCATTGAACAGCTACGAGCAGTACTTC.

The chain has TRBV7-2 and TRBJ2-2; D remains unclear. Trimming shortened V by 6 bases and J by 6 bases, and 8 bases separated the two germline ends. CDR1 SGHTA and CDR2 FQGNSA come from the germline V gene. The CDR3 covers 12 residues. The CDR3 here is CASRRISGELFF. The CDR3 DNA reads TGTGCCAGCAGACGAATCTCCGGGGAGCTGTTTTTT.

This clonotype was counted at least ten times. The J gene is TRBJ1-3, the V gene TRBV11-2; D remains ambiguous. Germline V gene sequence: CDR1 SGHAT, CDR2 FQNNGV. The CDR3 has 15 residues. V dropped 3 bases and J dropped 0 bases, with 9 bases sitting between them. Here the CDR3 DNA reads TGTGCCAGCAGCTTGTTTCTCAGCTCTGGAAACACCATATATTTT. This encodes CASSLFLSSGNTIYF.

The table lists this clonotype with many counts. The rearrangement links TRBV7-6 to TRBJ1-5; D is possibly TRBD1 (6 bases). There are 17 residues in the CDR3. Germline V gene lookup returns CDR1 SGHVS and CDR2 FNYEAQ. The V gene lost 1 base and the J gene lost 7 bases, with 20 bases spanning the gap. DNA for the CDR3: TGTGCCAGCAGCTTAGGGGCACTTAGGGGGGCCCGGCAGCCCCAGCATTTT. It is translated as CASSLGALRGARQPQHF.

This clonotype was detected ten times or more. The junction departs from the called germline gene at one end, perhaps through a read error. The chain is built from TRBV10-3 and TRBJ2-7; D gene unclear. This CDR3 comprises 15 residues. Per the germline V gene, CDR1 is ENHRY and CDR2 is SYGVKD. As DNA, the CDR3 is TGTGCCATCAGTGTTCGGCTCCCCGGGTCCTGCGAGCAGTACTTC. This translates into CAISVRLPGSCEQYF.

In its sample, this clonotype was seen many times. The chain links TRBV5-1 to TRBJ1-1; D is undetermined. The CDR3 is 13 residues long. The ends were cut back, 4 bases at V and 1 base at J, with 8 bases in the middle. The V gene's germline CDR1 is SGHRS and CDR2 YFSETQ. The chain's CDR3 is CASSELPNTEAFF. The CDR3 nucleotides read TGCGCCAGCAGCGAATTACCGAACACTGAAGCTTTCTTT.

This clonotype occurred many times. This chain joins TRBV30 and TRBJ1-1; no firm D call. V lost 4 bases and J 5 bases, leaving 14 bases between the germline ends. The CDR3 runs 13 residues. The germline V gene has CDR1 GTSNPN and CDR2 SVGIG (reference sequence). CDR3 amino acids: CAWTPTRTTEAFF. CDR3 bases: TGTGCCTGGACCCCAACCAGGACGACTGAAGCTTTCTTT.

This clonotype was counted ten times or more. V usage is TRBV7-9 and J usage is TRBJ2-4; TRBD1 agrees at 9 bases. This CDR3 region has 15 residues. From germline, CDR1 is SEHNR and CDR2 FQNEAQ (reference sequence). V was pared by 2 bases and J by 7 bases, with 6 bases of the junction left unmatched. CDR3 region: CASSLTGQGNNIQYF. The DNA for the CDR3 is TGTGCCAGCAGCTTAACGGGACAGGGCAACAACATTCAGTACTTC.

The chain joins TRBV6-2 or TRBV6-3 to TRBJ2-7; 12 nucleotides match TRBD1. Unmatched junction bases numbered 11, after V lost 9 bases and J lost 2 bases. From germline, CDR1 is MNHEY and CDR2 SVGEGT. The CDR3 is 16 residues long. The CDR3 is CASAIPGQGATYEQYF. DNA of the CDR3: TGTGCCAGTGCGATTCCGGGACAGGGGGCGACCTACGAGCAGTACTTC.

This clonotype has a count of ten or more. The chain uses TRBV12-3 or TRBV12-4 and TRBJ1-1; TRBD1 matches at 8 bases. The ends lost 7 bases at V and 4 bases at J; junction bases unmatched: 5. The CDR3 covers 13 residues. The CDR3 protein is CASTRGRLTEAFF. The CDR3 DNA reads TGTGCCAGCACCAGGGGGCGGCTCACTGAAGCTTTCTTT.